This is a list of T cell receptor beta chains from one sample in a study of T cells expressing NK-cell markers. TCRdb reprocessed the 5' RACE reads; each CDR3 protein has one entry and no DNA is given. The sample data list some 450,000 distinct CDR3 sequences. Sequencing input: blood T cells: a sorted CD56 or NKG2C T cell subset, CD4+ or CD8+ T cells, or bulk PBMC T cells (not recorded which). The receptors shown here come from a woman aged 18-70 years in good health. CDR3s include the opening cysteine and the closing phenylalanine or tryptophan.

v_call	j_call	cdr3_aa
TRBV12-3/TRBV12-4	TRBJ1-6	CASRGQGNSPLHF
TRBV5-6	TRBJ1-4	CASSLRQTGGGEKLFF
TRBV12-3/TRBV12-4	TRBJ2-7	CASSFDRGSHF
TRBV9	TRBJ2-5	CASSVGTVKETQYF
TRBV20-1	TRBJ2-1	CSANSGSSYNEQFF
TRBV18	TRBJ1-1	CASSPDATANTEAFF
TRBV6-2/TRBV6-3	TRBJ2-3	CASTPGRPGADTQYF
TRBV4-2	TRBJ2-3	CASSQDPGLVSDTQYF
TRBV9	TRBJ2-2	CASSVGDYGTGELFF
TRBV11-2	TRBJ2-7	CASSLQGQVGSEQYF
TRBV5-6	TRBJ2-2	CASSWTGLTNTGELFF
TRBV21-1	TRBJ1-1	CASSKIPGPRDSEAFF
TRBV5-1	TRBJ1-5	CASSLAPAGGNQPQHF
TRBV5-4	TRBJ2-3	CASSLGLGTDTQYF
TRBV6-5	TRBJ2-7	CASSSGTFYEQYF
TRBV3-1	TRBJ1-1	CASSQEGRVVRTNTEAFF
TRBV7-2	TRBJ2-3	CASSLAAETSGITDTQYF
TRBV19	TRBJ1-1	CASATPWRLSNTEAFF
TRBV20-1	TRBJ2-3	CSAGASGTSAASTDTQYF
TRBV11-2	TRBJ2-6	CASSLQLSGANVLTF
TRBV11-2	TRBJ1-4	CASSPPLQIEKLFF
TRBV20-1	TRBJ2-5	CSAQRTSGGVYQETQYF
TRBV11-1	TRBJ2-7	CASSRGPGSSYEQYF
TRBV7-2	TRBJ2-1	CASSPQAGVSYNEQFF
TRBV7-2	TRBJ2-3	CASSSSGGRTDTQYF
TRBV20-1	TRBJ2-1	CSALGLAGGIYNEQFF
TRBV20-1	TRBJ1-2	CSATGRNYGYTF
TRBV10-3	TRBJ2-7	CAISESGSPYEQYF
TRBV20-1	TRBJ2-1	CSAPPGRGYNEQFF